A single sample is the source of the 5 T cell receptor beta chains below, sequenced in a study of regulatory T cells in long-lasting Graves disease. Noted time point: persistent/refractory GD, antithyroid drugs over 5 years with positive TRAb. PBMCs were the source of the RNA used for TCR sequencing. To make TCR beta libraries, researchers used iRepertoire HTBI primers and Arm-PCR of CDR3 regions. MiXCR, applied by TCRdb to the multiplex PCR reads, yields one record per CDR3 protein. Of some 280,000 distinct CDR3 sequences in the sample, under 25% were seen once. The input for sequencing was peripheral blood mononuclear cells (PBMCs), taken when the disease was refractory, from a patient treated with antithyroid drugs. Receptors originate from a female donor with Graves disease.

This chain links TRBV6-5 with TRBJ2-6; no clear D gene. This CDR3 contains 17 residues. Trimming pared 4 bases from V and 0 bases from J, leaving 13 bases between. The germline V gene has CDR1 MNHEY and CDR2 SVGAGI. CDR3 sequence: CASSFMTTDSGANVLTF. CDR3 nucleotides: TGTGCCAGCAGTTTCATGACGACCGACTCTGGGGCCAACGTCCTGACTTTC.

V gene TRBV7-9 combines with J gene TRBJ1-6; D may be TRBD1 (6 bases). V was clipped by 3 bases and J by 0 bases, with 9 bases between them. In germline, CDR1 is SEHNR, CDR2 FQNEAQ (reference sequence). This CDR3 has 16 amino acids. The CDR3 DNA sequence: TGTGCCAGCAGCTTCGGACAGCTCTCCTATAATTCACCCCTCCACTTT. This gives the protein CASSFGQLSYNSPLHF.

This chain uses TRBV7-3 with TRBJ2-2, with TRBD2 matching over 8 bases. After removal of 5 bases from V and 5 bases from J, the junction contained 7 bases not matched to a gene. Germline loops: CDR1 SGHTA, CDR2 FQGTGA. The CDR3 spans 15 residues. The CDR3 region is CASSQRGGETGELFF. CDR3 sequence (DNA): TGTGCCAGCAGCCAACGGGGGGGGGAAACCGGGGAGCTGTTTTTT.

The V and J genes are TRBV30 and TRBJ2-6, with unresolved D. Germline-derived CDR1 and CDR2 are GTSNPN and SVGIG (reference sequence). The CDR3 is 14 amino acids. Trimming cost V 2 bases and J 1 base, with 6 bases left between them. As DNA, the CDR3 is TGTGCCTGGAGTTTGTGGTCTGGGGCCAACGTCCTGACTTTC. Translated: CAWSLWSGANVLTF.

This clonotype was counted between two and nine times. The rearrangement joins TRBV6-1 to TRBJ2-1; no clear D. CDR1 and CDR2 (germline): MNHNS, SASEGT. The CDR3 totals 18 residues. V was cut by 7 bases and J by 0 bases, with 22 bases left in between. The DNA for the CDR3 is TGTGCCAGCATCCTTACCCCCCTCGGCGCTAGCTCCTACAATGAGCAGTTCTTC. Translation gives CASILTPLGASSYNEQFF.